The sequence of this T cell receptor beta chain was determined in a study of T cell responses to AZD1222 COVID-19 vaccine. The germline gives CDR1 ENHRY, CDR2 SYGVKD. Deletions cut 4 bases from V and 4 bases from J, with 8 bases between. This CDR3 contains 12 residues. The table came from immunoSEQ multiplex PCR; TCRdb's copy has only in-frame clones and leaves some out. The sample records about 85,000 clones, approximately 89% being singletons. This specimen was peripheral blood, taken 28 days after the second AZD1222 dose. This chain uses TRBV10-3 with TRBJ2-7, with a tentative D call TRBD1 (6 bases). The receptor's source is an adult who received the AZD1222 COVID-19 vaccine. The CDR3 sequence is CAISAQGYEQYF. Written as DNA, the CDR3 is TGTGCCATCAGTGCCCAGGGGTACGAGCAGTACTTC.